The 14 T cell receptor beta chains presented below share a single source sample, sequenced in a study of CD8+ T cells in alopecia areata. cDNA reverse transcribed from extracted RNA served as the sequencing template. Method: immunoSEQ multiplex PCR; TCRdb's copy keeps in-frame clones and lacks some. The sample carries hundreds of thousands of clones, approximately 60% recorded once. The treatment: oral pan-JAK inhibitor, 5-10 mg twice daily. Material: CD4+ T cells sorted from blood, obtained around week 54, from a patient treated with tofacitinib. The receptors originated from a human donor with alopecia areata.

This clone was observed a handful of times. V gene TRBV7-2 combines with J gene TRBJ1-5, with D maybe TRBD1 (6 bases). CDR1 and CDR2 (germline): SGHTA, FQGNSA. The CDR3 contains 14 residues. Trimming stripped 5 bases from V and 2 bases from J, with 10 bases between. The CDR3 DNA sequence: TGTGCCAGCAGCCCTTACAGGGGCAATCAGCCCCAGCATTTT. Protein product: CASSPYRGNQPQHF.

The chain recombines TRBV30 with TRBJ2-4, with 9 bases lining up with TRBD2. Losses at the gene ends were 4 bases for V and 0 bases for J; bases not matched to a gene: 16. Germline CDR1 is GTSNPN and CDR2 is SVGIG (reference sequence). CDR3 length: 19 residues. The CDR3 DNA reads as TGTGCCTGGACCAAGCGGGGGGCGAACCTACCGGGAGCCAAAAACATTCAGTACTTC. The encoded protein is CAWTKRGANLPGAKNIQYF.

This chain connects TRBV5-6 to TRBJ2-5; D might be TRBD1 (5 bases). This CDR3 is 13 amino acids long. V was trimmed by 4 bases and J by 5 bases, leaving 12 bases between them. The germline gives CDR1 SGHDT, CDR2 YYEEEE. The chain's CDR3 is CASSLGPAETQYF. The CDR3 DNA is TGTGCCAGCAGCCTGGGGCCCGCGGAGACCCAGTACTTC.

This chain connects TRBV2 to TRBJ1-5; D gene unclear. This CDR3 comprises 13 residues. Trimming removed 10 bases at V and 4 bases at J, with 14 bases between. The V gene's germline CDR1 is SNHLY and CDR2 FYNNEI. This chain's CDR3 is CATSPDGNQPQHF. CDR3 DNA sequence: TGTGCCACGTCACCGGACGGGAATCAGCCCCAGCATTTT.

The rearrangement uses TRBV5-4 and TRBJ2-5, with D maybe TRBD1 (5 bases). The CDR3 consists of 15 residues. V lost 3 bases and J lost 5, with 17 bases in between. Germline lookup yields CDR1 SGHNT and CDR2 YYREEE (reference sequence). The CDR3 bases are TGTGCCAGCAGCTGGGGCTGGTCCGGAATCGAGACCCAGTACTTC. It yields the protein CASSWGWSGIETQYF.

This CDR3 is CASSLDPGTAKNIQYF. The CDR3 coding sequence is TGTGCCAGCAGCTTAGATCCGGGGACGGCCAAAAACATTCAGTACTTC. J is TRBJ2-4 and V is TRBV11-2; D assignment may be TRBD1 or TRBD2 (5 bases each). V lost 0 bases to trimming and J lost 1 base, with 10 bases between them. CDR1 is SGHAT, CDR2 FQNNGV, per germline. This CDR3 has 16 amino acids.

The rearrangement links TRBV7-9 to TRBJ1-2; maybe TRBD1 (5 bases). Germline V gene lookup returns CDR1 SEHNR and CDR2 FQNEAQ (reference sequence). The CDR3 contains 14 residues. Trimming stripped 5 bases from V and 8 bases from J, with 18 bases between. The DNA for the CDR3 is TGTGCCAGCAGCCTGGCAGGGATCTGGCCAGGCTACACCTTC. Translation: CASSLAGIWPGYTF.

V gene TRBV9 combines with J gene TRBJ2-3, with 9 bases fitting TRBD2. Germline trimming cut 0 bases from V and 4 bases from J; bases unmatched to any gene: 6. The CDR3 totals 16 residues. From germline, CDR1 is SGDLS and CDR2 YYNGEE. This chain's CDR3 is CASSVVAGGAADTQYF. Here the CDR3 DNA reads TGTGCCAGCAGCGTAGTTGCGGGGGGGGCGGCAGATACGCAGTATTTT.

A single count supports this clone. The chain recombines TRBV18 with TRBJ1-2; D perhaps matches TRBD1 (6 bases). The V and J ends lost 3 bases and 7 bases respectively, with 18 bases between them. The CDR3 sequence is 15 residues long. Germline V gene data show CDR1 as KGHSH and CDR2 as LQKENI. CDR3 residues: CASSPTGHQGGGYTF. In DNA form, the CDR3 reads TGTGCCAGCTCACCCACTGGACATCAAGGGGGTGGCTACACCTTC. The variable domain in full, completed from reference TRBV18 and TRBJ1-2, reads NAGVMQNPRHLVRRRGQEARLRCSPMKGHSHVYWYRQLPEEGLKFMVYLQKENIIDESGMPKERFSAEFPKEGPSILRIQQVVRGDSAAYFCASSPTGHQGGGYTFGSGTRLTVV.

The genes are TRBV29-1 and TRBJ2-7; D remains ambiguous. Per the germline V gene, CDR1 is SQVTM and CDR2 is ANQGSEA. The CDR3 loop spans 11 amino acids. V lost 2 bases and J lost 7, with 9 bases in between. CDR3: CSVELSREQYF. The CDR3 bases are TGCAGCGTTGAATTATCTCGGGAGCAGTACTTC.

The chain couples TRBV5-1 to TRBJ1-2; D is possibly TRBD1 (6 bases). V lost 1 base to trimming and J lost 5 bases, with 12 bases between them. The CDR3 runs to 14 residues. Germline CDR1 SGHRS, CDR2 YFSETQ. The DNA for the CDR3 is TGCGCCAGCAGCTTGACAGGGAGCACATATGGCTACACCTTC. Its translation is CASSLTGSTYGYTF.

The chain couples TRBV2 to TRBJ2-3; D may be TRBD1 (6 bases). This CDR3 contains 14 residues. Germline-derived CDR1 and CDR2 are SNHLY and FYNNEI. Trimming stripped 4 bases from V and 2 bases from J, with 10 bases between. For the CDR3, the DNA is TGTGCCAGCAGTGTCCAGGGGACCACAGATACGCAGTATTTT. It translates to CASSVQGTTDTQYF.

The chain has TRBV30 and TRBJ1-1, with D tentatively TRBD1 (6 bases). The CDR3 totals 13 residues. Deletions cut 2 bases from V and 4 bases from J, with 11 bases between. CDR1 and CDR2 from the germline V gene are GTSNPN and SVGIG (reference sequence). The chain's CDR3 is CAWSRGASTEAFF. The CDR3 DNA reads TGTGCCTGGAGTCGGGGGGCAAGCACTGAAGCTTTCTTT. Looking up the rest from reference TRBV30 and TRBJ1-1 gives the full variable domain: SQTIHQWPATLVQPVGSPLSLECTVEGTSNPNLYWYRQAAGRGLQLLFYSVGIGQISSEVPQNLSASRPQDRQFILSSKKLLLSDSGFYLCAWSRGASTEAFFGQGTRLTVV.

The chain recombines TRBV29-1 with TRBJ2-7; 8 bases align to TRBD1. The CDR3 contains 12 residues. The junction had 7 bases not matched to a gene; V was cut back by 7 bases and J by 5 bases. Germline V gene data show CDR1 as SQVTM and CDR2 as ANQGSEA. The CDR3 loop is CSGRTGKDEQYF. The CDR3, as DNA: TGCAGCGGGCGGACAGGGAAGGACGAGCAGTACTTC.